Following are 6 T cell receptor beta chains from one sample sequenced in a study of T-cell reconstitution after alpha-beta-depleted transplantation in children. Preparation of the TCRbeta library used unique molecular identifiers. Each CDR3 protein gets one entry after TCRdb re-called the PCR reads with MiXCR. This table holds fewer than 750,000 distinct CDR3 sequences, 27% found once. The sample was PBMCs, taken before TCRalphabeta/CD19-depleted stem cell transplant. These receptors were taken from a boy younger than two with Wiskott-Aldrich syndrome, due to receive a stem cell transplant.

The V and J genes are TRBV10-3 and TRBJ2-1; TRBD2 aligns across 15 bases. This CDR3 is 16 amino acids long. Germline V gene data show CDR1 as ENHRY and CDR2 as SYGVKD. V trimming: 9 bases; J trimming: 7 bases; junction bases outside the gene matches: 10. DNA for the CDR3: TGTGCCATTCTTTCCGGGACTAGCGGGAGGTCGAATGAGCAGTTCTTC. As protein: CAILSGTSGRSNEQFF.

The genes are TRBV5-6 and TRBJ2-7, with TRBD1 as a possible D gene (6 bases). This CDR3 comprises 15 residues. Per germline, CDR1 SGHDT and CDR2 YYEEEE. V was cut by 4 bases and J by 2 bases, with 16 bases left in between. CDR3 in amino acids: CASSQQGVPTYEQYF. The CDR3 DNA is TGTGCCAGCAGCCAACAGGGTGTTCCTACCTACGAGCAGTACTTC.

The sample holds a few counts of this clonotype. CDR3 region: CASKGGTAYTEAFF. The CDR3 nucleotides read TGCGCCAGCAAAGGGGGGACGGCGTACACTGAAGCTTTCTTT. The chain carries TRBV5-1 and TRBJ1-1; TRBD1 might be the D (6 bases). The ends were cut back, 6 bases at V and 3 bases at J, with 15 bases in the middle. Per germline, CDR1 SGHRS and CDR2 YFSETQ. This CDR3 has 14 residues.

V and J are TRBV27 and TRBJ2-7, with 9 nucleotides matching TRBD2. V lost 6 bases and J lost 3; bases outside the gene matches: 12. The CDR3 has 16 amino acids. Germline CDR1 and CDR2: MNHEY and SMNVEV (reference sequence). In DNA, the CDR3 is TGTGCCAGCAGGGACTGGGGGGCTAGCGGGGACTACGAGCAGTACTTC. It is translated as CASRDWGASGDYEQYF.

The CDR3 sequence: CASSQSGGPNEQFF. CDR3 nucleotide sequence: TGTGCCAGCAGCCAATCGGGAGGGCCCAATGAGCAGTTCTTC. The genes are TRBV3-1 and TRBJ2-1; TRBD2 aligns across 8 bases. Germline V gene data show CDR1 as LGHDT and CDR2 as YNNKEL (reference sequence). The CDR3 runs to 14 residues. The junction had 3 bases not matched to a gene; V was cut back by 2 bases and J by 6 bases.

J is TRBJ2-5 and V is TRBV12-5; D call uncertain. Germline V gene lookup returns CDR1 LGHNT and CDR2 FRNRAP. V was shortened by 3 bases and J by 4 bases, with 3 bases between the two germline ends. CDR3 size: 11 residues. The CDR3 loop is CASGLAETQYF. The CDR3 DNA reads as TGTGCTAGTGGTTTAGCAGAGACCCAGTACTTC.